Sequencing of this TCR beta chain was carried out in a study of STAT5B mutations in CD4+ large granular lymphocyte leukemia. This CDR3 region has 14 residues. Deletions cut 6 bases from V and 0 bases from J, with 8 bases between. CDR1 is LNHDA, CDR2 SQIVND, per germline (reference sequence). Repertoires were generated with immunoSEQ multiplex PCR, while TCRdb's copy carries only in-frame clones and drops some. The sample holds about 40,000 clones, approximately 84% seen once. The chain has TRBV19 and TRBJ2-2, with D hard to call. Specimen: CD4+ T cells from blood buffy coats. The clonotype comes from a human donor in good health. This chain's CDR3 is CASRLATNTGELFF. Here the CDR3 DNA reads TGTGCCAGTAGATTGGCAACGAACACCGGGGAGCTGTTTTTT.